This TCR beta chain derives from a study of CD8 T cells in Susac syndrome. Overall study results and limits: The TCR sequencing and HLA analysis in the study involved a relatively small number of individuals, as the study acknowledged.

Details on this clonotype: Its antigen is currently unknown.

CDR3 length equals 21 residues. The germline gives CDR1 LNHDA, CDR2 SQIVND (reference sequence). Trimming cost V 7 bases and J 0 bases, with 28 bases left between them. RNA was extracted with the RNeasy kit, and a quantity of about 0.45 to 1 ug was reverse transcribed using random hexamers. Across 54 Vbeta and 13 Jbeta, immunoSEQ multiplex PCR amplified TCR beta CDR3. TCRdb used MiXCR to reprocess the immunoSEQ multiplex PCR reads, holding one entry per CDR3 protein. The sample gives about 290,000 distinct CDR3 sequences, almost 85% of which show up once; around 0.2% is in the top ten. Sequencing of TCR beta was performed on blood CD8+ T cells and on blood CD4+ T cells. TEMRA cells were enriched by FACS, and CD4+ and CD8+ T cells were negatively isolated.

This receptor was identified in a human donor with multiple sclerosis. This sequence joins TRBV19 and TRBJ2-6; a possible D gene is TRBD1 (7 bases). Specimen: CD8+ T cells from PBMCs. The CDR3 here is CASTHAGLGQTFNSGANVLTF. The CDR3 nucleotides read TGTGCCAGTACCCATGCGGGGTTGGGACAGACATTTAACTCTGGGGCCAACGTCCTGACTTTC.